This T cell receptor beta chain was recorded in a study of blood T cell repertoires in COVID-19. Study summary: COVID-19 samples from acute and convalescent phases originated in the United States, Italy and Spain. In each case, the material was cDNA or gDNA derived from T cells, B-cell-depleted T cells, or PBMCs.

Original data processing: Using reference gene primer amplification, nucleated cell counts were estimated. Repertoires were generated with immunoSEQ multiplex PCR, while TCRdb's copy carries only in-frame clones and drops some. V, J and clone size are taken as reported in that table, and D and trimming were inferred from the DNA itself. Here the sample spans some 95,000 clones, roughly nine tenths being singletons. J gave up 6 bases and V 3 bases, and 5 bases lay outside the gene matches. Germline CDR1 SGHTS, CDR2 YDEGEE. The length of the CDR3 is 14 residues. The chain is built from TRBV5-8 and TRBJ1-4; 7 bases are a match to TRBD1. The receptor was derived from a man between 65 and 80 years old with acute or convalescent COVID-19. Sequencing input: peripheral blood. CDR3 sequence: CASSYGQDYEKLFF. The CDR3 coding sequence is TGTGCCAGCAGCTATGGACAGGACTATGAAAAACTGTTTTTT.